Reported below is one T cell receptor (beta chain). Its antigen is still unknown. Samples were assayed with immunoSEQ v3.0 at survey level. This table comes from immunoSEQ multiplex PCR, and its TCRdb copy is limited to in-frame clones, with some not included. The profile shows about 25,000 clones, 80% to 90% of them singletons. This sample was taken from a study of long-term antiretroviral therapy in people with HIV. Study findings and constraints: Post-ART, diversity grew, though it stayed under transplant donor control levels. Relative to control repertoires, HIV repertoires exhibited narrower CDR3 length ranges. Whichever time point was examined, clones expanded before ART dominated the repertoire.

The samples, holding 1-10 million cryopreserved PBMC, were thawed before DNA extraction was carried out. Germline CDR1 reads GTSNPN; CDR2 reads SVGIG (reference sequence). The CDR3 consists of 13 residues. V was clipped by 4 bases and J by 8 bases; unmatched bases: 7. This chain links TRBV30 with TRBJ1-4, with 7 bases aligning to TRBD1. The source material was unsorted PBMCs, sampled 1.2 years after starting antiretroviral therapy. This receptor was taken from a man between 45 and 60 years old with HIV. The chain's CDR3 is CAWNGEGAEKLFF. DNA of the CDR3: TGTGCCTGGAATGGGGAGGGGGCGGAAAAACTGTTTTTT.